This T cell receptor (beta chain) emerged from a study of cytomegalovirus exposure and HLA in healthy donors. Researchers ran the PCR with 60 Vbeta and 13 Jbeta primers. The assay was immunoSEQ multiplex PCR, and TCRdb's table has in-frame clones only and misses some. This repertoire includes 65,000 to 95,000 clones. This CDR3 contains 15 residues. The germline CDR1 and CDR2 sequences are SGHRS and YFSETQ. J lost 0 bases, V lost 4 bases, and 5 bases had no gene match. This chain uses TRBV5-1 with TRBJ1-1, with 8 positions matching TRBD1. This sequence was found in a woman aged 60-70 years in good health and CMV-seronegative. The sample consisted of PBMCs. The CDR3 DNA is TGCGCCAGCAGCCAATGGACAGGGCTGAACACTGAAGCTTTCTTT. It specifies CASSQWTGLNTEAFF.